This T cell receptor beta chain was found in a study of blood T cell repertoires in COVID-19. The germline V and J ends were trimmed by 7 bases and 0 bases, with 16 bases remaining between them. The V gene's germline CDR1 is MDHEN and CDR2 SYDVKM. The CDR3 has 17 residues. This clone was observed a few times. Sequencing used immunoSEQ multiplex PCR; TCRdb keeps in-frame clones, though not all of them. The sample lists about 320,000 clones, roughly 85% seen once, with around 6.9% in the top ten. The clonotype was recovered from a human donor in a cohort sampled during active COVID-19. Sequencing was carried out using peripheral blood. The rearrangement joins TRBV28 to TRBJ1-6; D unclear. The CDR3 sequence is CASNSGAWSSYNSPLHF. The CDR3 coding sequence is TGTGCCAGCAACTCCGGTGCATGGAGCTCCTATAATTCACCCCTCCACTTT.